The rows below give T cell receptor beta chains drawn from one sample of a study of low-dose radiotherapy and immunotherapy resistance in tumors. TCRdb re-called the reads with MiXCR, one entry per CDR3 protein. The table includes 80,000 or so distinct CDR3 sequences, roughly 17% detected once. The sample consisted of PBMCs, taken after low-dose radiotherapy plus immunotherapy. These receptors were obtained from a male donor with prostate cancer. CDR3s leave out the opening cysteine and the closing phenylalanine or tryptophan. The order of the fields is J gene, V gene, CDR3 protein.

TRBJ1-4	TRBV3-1	ASSPSGSTNEKLF
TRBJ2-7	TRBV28	ASSGQKGGGLY
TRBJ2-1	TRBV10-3	AISESIQGHEQF
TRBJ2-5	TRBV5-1	ASGGQGQETQY
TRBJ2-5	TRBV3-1	ASSQIQGNQETQY
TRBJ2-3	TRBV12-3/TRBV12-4	ASRPTGRPDTQY
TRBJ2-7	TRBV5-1	ASSLEQGWVDEQY
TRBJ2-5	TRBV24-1	ATSDPGQTAETQY
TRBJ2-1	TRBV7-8	ASSLDRITYNEQF
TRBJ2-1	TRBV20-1	SARGTVMGSYNEQF
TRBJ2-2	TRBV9	ASSVTSSANTGELF
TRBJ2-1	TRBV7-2	ASSLRNRGTYNEQF
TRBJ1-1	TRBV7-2	ASSHPGTEAF
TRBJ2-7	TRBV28	ASRPPGGYEQY
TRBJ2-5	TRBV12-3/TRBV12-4	ASSSLKETQY
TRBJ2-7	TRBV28	ASSSPAGGTYEQY
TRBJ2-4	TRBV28	ASGRPRRDIQY
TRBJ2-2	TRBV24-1	ATSDETRTGRLGELF
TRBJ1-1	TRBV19	ASSMRGNTEAF
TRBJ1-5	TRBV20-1	SARLDGAGYSNQPQH
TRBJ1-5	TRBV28	ASSPPTGQNQPQH
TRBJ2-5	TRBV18	ASSPPGLAGSETQY
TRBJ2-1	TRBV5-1	ASSLADSYNEQF
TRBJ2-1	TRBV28	ASRGQSYNEQF
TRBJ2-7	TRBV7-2	ASSLLAGAAYEQY
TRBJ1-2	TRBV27	ASSYRGYGYT
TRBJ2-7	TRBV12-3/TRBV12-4	ASSPDILGPYYEQY